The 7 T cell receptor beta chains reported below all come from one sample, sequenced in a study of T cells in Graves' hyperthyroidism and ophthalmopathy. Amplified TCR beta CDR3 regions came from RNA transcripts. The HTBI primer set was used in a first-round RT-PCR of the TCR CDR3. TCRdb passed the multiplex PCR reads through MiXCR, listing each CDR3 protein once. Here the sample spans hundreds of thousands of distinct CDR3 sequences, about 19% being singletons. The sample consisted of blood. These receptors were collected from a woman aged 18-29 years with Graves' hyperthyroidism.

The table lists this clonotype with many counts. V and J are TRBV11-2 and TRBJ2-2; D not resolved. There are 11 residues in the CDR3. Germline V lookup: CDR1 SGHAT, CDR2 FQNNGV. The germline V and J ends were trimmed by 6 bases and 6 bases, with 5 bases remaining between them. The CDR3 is CASRTAGELFF. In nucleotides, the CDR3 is TGTGCCAGCAGGACGGCCGGGGAGCTGTTTTTT.

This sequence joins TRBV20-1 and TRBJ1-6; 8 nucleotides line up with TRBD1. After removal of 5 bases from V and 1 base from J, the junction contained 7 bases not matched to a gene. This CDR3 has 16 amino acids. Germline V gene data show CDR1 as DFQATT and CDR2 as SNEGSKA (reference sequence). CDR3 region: CSASRGPPSYNSPLHF. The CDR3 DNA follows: TGCAGTGCTTCCAGGGGGCCTCCATCCTATAATTCACCCCTCCACTTT.

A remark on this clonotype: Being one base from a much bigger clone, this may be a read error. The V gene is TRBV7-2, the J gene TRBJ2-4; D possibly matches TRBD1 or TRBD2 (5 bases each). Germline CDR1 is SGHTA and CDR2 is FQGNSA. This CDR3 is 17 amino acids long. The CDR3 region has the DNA TGTGCCAGCAGCGAAAGGGGAACTTCCCTAGCCAAAAACATTAAGTACTTC. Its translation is CASSERGTSLAKNIKYF. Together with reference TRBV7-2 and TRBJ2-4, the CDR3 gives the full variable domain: GAGVSQSPSNKVTEKGKDVELRCDPISGHTALYWYRQSLGQGLEFLIYFQGNSAPDKSGLPSDRFSAERTGGSVSTLTIQRTQQEDSAVYLCASSERGTSLAKNIKYFGAGTRLSVL.

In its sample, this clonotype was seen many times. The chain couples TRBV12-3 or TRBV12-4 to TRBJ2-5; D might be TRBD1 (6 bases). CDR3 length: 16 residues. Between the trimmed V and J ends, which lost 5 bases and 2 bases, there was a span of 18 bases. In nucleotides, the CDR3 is TGTGCCAGCAGTCCTTTCCCACAGGGTGAACAAGAGACCCAGTACTTC. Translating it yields CASSPFPQGEQETQYF.

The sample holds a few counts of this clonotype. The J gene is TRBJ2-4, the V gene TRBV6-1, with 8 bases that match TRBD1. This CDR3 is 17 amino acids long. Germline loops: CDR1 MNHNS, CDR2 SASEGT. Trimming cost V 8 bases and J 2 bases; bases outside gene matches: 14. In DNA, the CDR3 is TGTGCCAGCTTTCGGACAGGGAAATTGGAAACCAAAAACATTCAGTACTTC. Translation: CASFRTGKLETKNIQYF.

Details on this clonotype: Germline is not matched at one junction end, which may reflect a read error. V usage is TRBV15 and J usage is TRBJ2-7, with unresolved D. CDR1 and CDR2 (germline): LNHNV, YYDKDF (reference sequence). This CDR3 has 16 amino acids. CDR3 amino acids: CATRRAPPEWEYEQYF. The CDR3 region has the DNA TGTGCCACCCGCAGAGCCCCACCCGAATGGGAATACGAGCAGTACTTC. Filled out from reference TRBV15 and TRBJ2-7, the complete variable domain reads DAMVIQNPRYQVTQFGKPVTLSCSQTLNHNVMYWYQQKSSQAPKLLFHYYDKDFNNEADTPDNFQSRRPNTSFCFLDIRSPGLGDTAMYLCATRRAPPEWEYEQYFGPGTRLTVT.

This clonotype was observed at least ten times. The DNA for the CDR3 is TGTGCCAGCAGGGCCGGAGACAGGTCCTTAGCCAAAAACATTCAGTACTTC. It specifies CASRAGDRSLAKNIQYF. The V gene is TRBV12-3 or TRBV12-4, the J gene TRBJ2-4; the D gene is possibly TRBD1 (6 bases). This CDR3 spans 17 amino acids. Trimming shortened V by 6 bases and J by 0 bases, and 18 bases separated the two germline ends.